This passage covers 14 T cell receptor beta chains from one sample sequenced in a study of cytomegalovirus exposure and HLA in healthy donors. The PCR used 60 Vbeta and 13 Jbeta primers. Method: immunoSEQ multiplex PCR; TCRdb's copy keeps in-frame clones and lacks some. The sample holds some 120,000 clones; about 75% are singletons and the top ten take approximately 12%. The sample taken for sequencing was PBMCs. The receptors stem from a middle-aged woman in good health and CMV-seropositive.

This chain joins TRBV7-2 and TRBJ2-1, with 13 bases fitting TRBD2. V lost 6 bases and J lost 8; bases outside the gene matches: 7. Looked up from germline, CDR1 is SGHTA and CDR2 is FQGNSA. This CDR3 comprises 15 residues. The chain's CDR3 is CASRLGLAGTDEQFF. In DNA form, the CDR3 reads TGTGCCAGCAGACTGGGACTAGCGGGGACGGATGAGCAGTTCTTC.

V and J are TRBV30 and TRBJ1-1; D remains unclear. This CDR3 region has 14 residues. Trimming cost V 4 bases and J 1 base, with 13 bases left between them. Germline V lookup: CDR1 GTSNPN, CDR2 SVGIG (reference sequence). DNA for the CDR3: TGTGCCTGGACTGCAGCCGGGAGGAACACTGAAGCTTTCTTT. This gives the protein CAWTAAGRNTEAFF.

This clone was picked up one time. This chain uses TRBV5-1 with TRBJ2-3; 9 nucleotides align to TRBD1. Germline V gene sequence: CDR1 SGHRS, CDR2 YFSETQ. The CDR3 extends over 16 amino acids. V lost 5 bases, J lost 3 bases, and 10 bases stayed unmatched. The CDR3, as DNA: TGCGCCAGCAGACGTCAAACAGGGGGCCAGACAGATACGCAGTATTTT. Translating it yields CASRRQTGGQTDTQYF. Full variable domain (remainder filled in from reference TRBV5-1 and TRBJ2-3): KAGVTQTPRYLIKTRGQQVTLSCSPISGHRSVSWYQQTPGQGLQFLFEYFSETQRNKGNFPGRFSGRQFSNSRSEMNVSTLELGDSALYLCASRRQTGGQTDTQYFGPGTRLTVL.

The V gene is TRBV5-1, the J gene TRBJ1-2; the D gene is possibly TRBD1 (5 bases). The V gene lost 0 bases and the J gene lost 3 bases, with 18 bases spanning the gap. Germline CDR1 reads SGHRS; CDR2 reads YFSETQ. The CDR3 is 17 residues long. The CDR3 DNA reads TGCGCCAGCAGCTTGGCCCCCGTGGGTCAGGGTGACTATGGCTACACCTTC. This sequence encodes CASSLAPVGQGDYGYTF.

CDR3 nucleotide sequence: TGTGCCTGGAGGGGTTCTAGCCCCAAGCAGTTCTTC. It yields the protein CAWRGSSPKQFF. V gene TRBV30 combines with J gene TRBJ2-1; TRBD2 might be the D (5 bases). In germline, CDR1 is GTSNPN, CDR2 SVGIG (reference sequence). The CDR3 has 12 amino acids. The V end was cut by 3 bases, the J end by 11 bases, with 14 bases between.

This chain links TRBV4-1 with TRBJ2-7, with 9 bases lining up with TRBD1. This CDR3 is 15 amino acids long. Trimming cost V 5 bases and J 5 bases; bases outside gene matches: 10. Germline V gene data show CDR1 as MGHRA and CDR2 as YSYEKL. The CDR3 DNA is TGCGCCAGCAGCTTTTCGGGACAGGGAGGGAACGAGCAGTACTTC. As protein: CASSFSGQGGNEQYF.

The V call is TRBV7-6, the J call TRBJ2-2, with TRBD1 identical over 7 bases. Trimming removed 5 bases from V and 7 bases from J; junction bases left unmatched: 10. Germline assignment: CDR1 SGHVS and CDR2 FNYEAQ. The CDR3 has 15 amino acids. In DNA, the CDR3 is TGTGCCAGCAGCATAACAGGGGTCCGCCGCGGGGAGCTGTTTTTT. Encoded protein: CASSITGVRRGELFF. Full variable domain (outside the CDR3, taken from reference TRBV7-6 and TRBJ2-2): GAGVSQSPRYKVTKRGQDVALRCDPISGHVSLYWYRQALGQGPEFLTYFNYEAQQDKSGLPNDRFSAERPEGSISTLTIQRTEQRDSAMYRCASSITGVRRGELFFGEGSRLTVL.

V and J are TRBV30 and TRBJ1-2; TRBD1 aligns across 7 bases. V lost 5 bases, J lost 4 bases, and 7 bases stayed unmatched. Germline values: CDR1 GTSNPN, CDR2 SVGIG (reference sequence). CDR3 length equals 13 residues. The CDR3: CAWETGRSYGYTF. In DNA, the CDR3 is TGTGCCTGGGAGACAGGGAGAAGCTATGGCTACACCTTC.

There are a few counts of this clone. The CDR3 protein is CASSLTGADNQPQHF. For the CDR3, the DNA is TGTGCCAGCAGCTTGACAGGGGCGGACAATCAGCCCCAGCATTTT. The chain is built from TRBV4-2 and TRBJ1-5; TRBD1 matches at 8 bases. The CDR3 totals 15 residues. Germline CDR1 and CDR2: LGHNA and YNFKEQ. V shed 5 bases, J shed 3 bases, and the junction held 6 bases outside the gene matches.

This chain links TRBV2 with TRBJ1-1; D is unresolved. V was cut by 6 bases and J by 2 bases, with 10 bases left in between. The CDR3 runs 13 residues. Germline V gene data show CDR1 as SNHLY and CDR2 as FYNNEI. CDR3 sequence (DNA): TGTGCCAGCAGACCCTCAGGTAACACTGAAGCTTTCTTT. Translated, it gives CASRPSGNTEAFF.

The count of this clone is one. The chain joins TRBV6-1 to TRBJ2-7, with 7 positions matching TRBD1. Germline loops: CDR1 MNHNS, CDR2 SASEGT. The length of the CDR3 is 15 residues. After removal of 4 bases from V and 3 bases from J, the junction contained 9 bases not matched to a gene. Here the CDR3 DNA reads TGTGCCAGCAGTGCAGCAGGGGGATCGGTCTACGAGCAGTACTTC. This encodes CASSAAGGSVYEQYF.

The chain couples TRBV27 to TRBJ1-6; D is possibly TRBD1 (6 bases). Germline CDR1 MNHEY, CDR2 SMNVEV (reference sequence). The CDR3 sequence is 13 residues long. Trimming took off 4 bases at V and 7 bases at J, with 8 bases between the two ends. CDR3 region: CASSSTGNSPLHF. The DNA for the CDR3 is TGTGCCAGCAGTTCCACAGGGAATTCACCCCTCCACTTT.

V gene TRBV10-3 combines with J gene TRBJ2-3; D might be TRBD1 (6 bases). The CDR3 has 17 residues. Trimming stripped 0 bases from V and 4 bases from J, with 17 bases between. Germline V gene lookup returns CDR1 ENHRY and CDR2 SYGVKD. CDR3 in amino acids: CAISESVYAGVADTQYF. The CDR3 DNA sequence: TGTGCCATCAGTGAGTCTGTTTACGCAGGGGTGGCAGATACGCAGTATTTT.

This chain uses TRBV5-8 with TRBJ2-7, with 7 nucleotides matching TRBD1. CDR3 length equals 14 residues. V lost 0 bases, J lost 2 bases, and 2 bases stayed unmatched. Germline V gene sequence: CDR1 SGHTS, CDR2 YDEGEE. The CDR3 is CASSLGGGPYEQYF. CDR3 DNA sequence: TGTGCCAGCAGCTTGGGAGGGGGCCCCTACGAGCAGTACTTC.